Reported below is one TCR beta chain. The data stem from a study of blood T cell repertoires in COVID-19. Study-level background: The study drew acute and convalescent COVID-19 samples from the United States, Italy and Spain.

The CDR3 has 14 residues. Germline-derived CDR1 and CDR2 are LNHDA and SQIVND (reference sequence). The V end was cut by 6 bases, the J end by 0 bases, with 11 bases between. The protocol was immunoSEQ multiplex PCR, while the TCRdb copy is restricted to in-frame clones and leaves out a portion. The sample has approximately 120,000 clones, around 86% seen once. Sequencing was performed on peripheral blood. This sequence joins TRBV19 and TRBJ1-1; D ambiguous. The receptor was derived from a woman of 80 years or more with acute or convalescent COVID-19. This CDR3 is CASRSPILNTEAFF. CDR3 bases: TGTGCCAGTAGAAGTCCTATTTTGAACACTGAAGCTTTCTTT.